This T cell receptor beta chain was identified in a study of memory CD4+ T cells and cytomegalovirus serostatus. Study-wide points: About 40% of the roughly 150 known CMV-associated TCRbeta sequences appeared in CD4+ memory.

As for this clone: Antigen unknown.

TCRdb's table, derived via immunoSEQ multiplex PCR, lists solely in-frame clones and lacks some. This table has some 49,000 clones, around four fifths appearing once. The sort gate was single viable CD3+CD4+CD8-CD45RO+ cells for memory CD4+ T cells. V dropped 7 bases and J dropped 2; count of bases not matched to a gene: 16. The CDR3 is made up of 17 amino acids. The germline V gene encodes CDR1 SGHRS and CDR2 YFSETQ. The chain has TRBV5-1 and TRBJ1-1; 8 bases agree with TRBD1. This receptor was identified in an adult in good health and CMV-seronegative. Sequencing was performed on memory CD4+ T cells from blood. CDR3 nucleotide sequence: TGCGCCAGCTCACGAAGTCAGGGGGCGAGCCCTAACACTGAAGCTTTCTTT. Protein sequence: CASSRSQGASPNTEAFF.